The present T cell receptor (beta chain) was sequenced within a study of blood T cell repertoires in COVID-19. Study-wide background: Spain, Italy and the United States supplied samples that represented acute and convalescent COVID-19. Nucleic acid was either cDNA or gDNA, and it came from T cells, B-cell-depleted T cells, or PBMCs.

This CDR3 has 15 amino acids. V lost 2 bases and J 7 bases, leaving 16 bases between the germline ends. Germline CDR1 reads SGHRS; CDR2 reads YFSETQ. Some clones are missing from TCRdb's copy, which holds only in-frame ones; the method was immunoSEQ multiplex PCR. The table includes roughly 180,000 clones, 82% detected once. This TCR was sampled from a woman under 40 with acute or convalescent COVID-19. The gene calls are TRBV5-1 and TRBJ1-5; tentatively, D is TRBD1 (6 bases). Sequencing input: peripheral blood. The CDR3 DNA reads as TGCGCCAGCAGCTTCTCAGGGGCTCTAGGACAGCCCCAGCATTTT. It encodes CASSFSGALGQPQHF.